The rows below give T cell receptor beta chains drawn from one sample of a study of CD8 T cells in Susac syndrome. TCRdb itself ran the immunoSEQ multiplex PCR reads through MiXCR, one entry per CDR3 protein. The sample lists about 140,000 distinct CDR3 sequences, just under 95% seen once, with 0.14% in the top ten. The sample was CD4+ T cells from PBMCs. The source of these receptors is a human donor with Susac syndrome. Both conserved end residues are trimmed from each CDR3. Each record gives: J gene, V gene, CDR3 protein.

>TRBJ2-5|TRBV14
ASSPLATTETQY
>TRBJ2-5|TRBV12-3/TRBV12-4
ASSPTSGRAVETQY
>TRBJ1-4|TRBV12-3/TRBV12-4
ASSLGGDGEKLF
>TRBJ2-2|TRBV20-1
SAQAGLKGELF
>TRBJ2-7|TRBV7-2
ASSLHSGGTYEQY
>TRBJ2-1|TRBV27
ASSFRLANEQF
>TRBJ2-2|TRBV6-1
ASSGGNTGELF
>TRBJ2-2|TRBV7-2
ASSLRPGGELF
>TRBJ2-3|TRBV15
ATSRDSGAGETDTQY
>TRBJ1-2|TRBV30
AWSPIYGYT
>TRBJ2-3|TRBV12-3/TRBV12-4
ASSWSGSTDTQY
>TRBJ1-5|TRBV24-1
ATSERGTQPQH
>TRBJ2-1|TRBV28
ASQGWQGNSYNEQF
>TRBJ2-7|TRBV20-1
SASWGLSYEQY
>TRBJ2-3|TRBV3-1
ASSQKTRADTQY
>TRBJ1-5|TRBV5-1
ASSSGTDSNQPQH
>TRBJ2-7|TRBV12-3/TRBV12-4
ASSLRAAFEFTYEQY
>TRBJ2-7|TRBV4-1
ASSQGPGLAYEQY
>TRBJ1-5|TRBV12-3/TRBV12-4
ASSYGTRNQPQH
>TRBJ1-2|TRBV12-3/TRBV12-4
ASSLTEWGGGYT
>TRBJ2-1|TRBV20-1
SATKREPYNEQF
>TRBJ2-5|TRBV15
ATGVAQETQY
>TRBJ1-1|TRBV12-3/TRBV12-4
ASNGRDDTEAF
>TRBJ1-1|TRBV30
AWSRLNTEAF
>TRBJ2-1|TRBV7-2
ASSPPGLAGFKQF
>TRBJ2-1|TRBV6-5
ASSSRLAAYNEQF
>TRBJ2-2|TRBV30
AWSVRLTNTGELF
>TRBJ2-1|TRBV25-1
ASSAGAIPPLGYNEQF
>TRBJ2-7|TRBV5-1
ASSSGTSQAEQY
>TRBJ2-3|TRBV9
ASSALLAGGTTDTQY
>TRBJ1-3|TRBV20-1
SARRRHSNSGNTIY